This T cell receptor beta chain is from a study of shared clonotypes between healthy human individuals. The V gene's germline CDR1 is MDHEN and CDR2 SYDVKM. CDR3 length equals 16 residues. V was clipped by 6 bases and J by 4 bases; unmatched bases: 12. Naivety among CD8 cells was defined by CD45RO negativity and positive CCR7 selection, thereby excluding terminally differentiated effector memory CD45RA+ cells. All the donors were Caucasian adults who lived in Nashville, Tennessee. Profiling relied on immunoSEQ multiplex PCR, and the TCRdb table lists in-frame clones only, not all of them. Of under 2,000,000 clones listed, approximately 94% are singletons.

The chain carries TRBV28 and TRBJ2-3; 8 bases line up with TRBD2. Sequencing used naive CD8+ T cells sorted from blood. This sequence was found in a man aged 18 to 35 in good health. In DNA, the CDR3 is TGTGCCAGCAGCCTCGGCTTAGCGGGGCTTGCAGATACGCAGTATTTT. It specifies CASSLGLAGLADTQYF.